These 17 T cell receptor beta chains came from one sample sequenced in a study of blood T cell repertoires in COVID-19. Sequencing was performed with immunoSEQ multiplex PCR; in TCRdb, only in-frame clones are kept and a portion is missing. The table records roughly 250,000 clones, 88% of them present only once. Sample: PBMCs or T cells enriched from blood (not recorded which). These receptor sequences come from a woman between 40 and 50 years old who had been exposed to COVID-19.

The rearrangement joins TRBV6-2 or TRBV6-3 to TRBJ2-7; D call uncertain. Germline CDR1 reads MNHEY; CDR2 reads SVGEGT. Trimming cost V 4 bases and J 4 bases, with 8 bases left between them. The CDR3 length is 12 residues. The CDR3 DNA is TGTGCCAGCAGTTGGGCCGATTACGAGCAGTACTTC. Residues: CASSWADYEQYF.

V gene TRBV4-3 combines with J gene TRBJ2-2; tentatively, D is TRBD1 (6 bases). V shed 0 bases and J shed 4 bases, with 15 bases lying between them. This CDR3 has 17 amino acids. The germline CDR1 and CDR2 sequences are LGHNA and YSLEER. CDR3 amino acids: CASSQDVLGAGTGELFF. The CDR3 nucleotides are TGCGCCAGCAGCCAAGATGTCCTGGGGGCGGGCACCGGGGAGCTGTTTTTT.

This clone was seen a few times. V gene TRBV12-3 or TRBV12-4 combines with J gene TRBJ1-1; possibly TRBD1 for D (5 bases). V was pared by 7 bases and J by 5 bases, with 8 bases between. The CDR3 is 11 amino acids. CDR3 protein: CASTGGTEAFF. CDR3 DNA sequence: TGTGCCAGCACCGGGGGGACTGAAGCTTTCTTT.

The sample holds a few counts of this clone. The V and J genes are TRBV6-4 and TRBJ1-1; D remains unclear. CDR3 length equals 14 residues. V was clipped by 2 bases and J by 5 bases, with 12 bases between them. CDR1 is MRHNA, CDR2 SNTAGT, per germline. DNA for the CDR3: TGTGCCAGCAGTGACAGAGACGGAGGGACTGAAGCTTTCTTT. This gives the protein CASSDRDGGTEAFF.

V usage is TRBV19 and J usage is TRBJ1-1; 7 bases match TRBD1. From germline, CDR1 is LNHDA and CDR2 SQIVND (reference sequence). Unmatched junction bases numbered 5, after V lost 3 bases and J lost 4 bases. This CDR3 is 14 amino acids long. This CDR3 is CASSMTGQGTEAFF. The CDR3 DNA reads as TGTGCCAGTAGTATGACAGGGCAGGGCACTGAAGCTTTCTTT.

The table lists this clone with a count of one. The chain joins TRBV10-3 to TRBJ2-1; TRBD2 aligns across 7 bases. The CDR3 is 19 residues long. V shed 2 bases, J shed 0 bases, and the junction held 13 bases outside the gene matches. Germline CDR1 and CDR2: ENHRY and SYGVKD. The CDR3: CAISERLWDYQRSYNEQFF. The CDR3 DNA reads TGTGCCATCAGTGAGCGGTTATGGGACTACCAACGCTCCTACAATGAGCAGTTCTTC.

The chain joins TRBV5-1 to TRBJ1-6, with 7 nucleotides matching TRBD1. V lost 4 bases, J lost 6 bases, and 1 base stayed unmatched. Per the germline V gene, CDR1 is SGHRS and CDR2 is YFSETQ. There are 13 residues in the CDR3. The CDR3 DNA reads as TGCGCCAGCAGCAGGGACAGTAATTCACCCCTCCACTTT. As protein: CASSRDSNSPLHF.

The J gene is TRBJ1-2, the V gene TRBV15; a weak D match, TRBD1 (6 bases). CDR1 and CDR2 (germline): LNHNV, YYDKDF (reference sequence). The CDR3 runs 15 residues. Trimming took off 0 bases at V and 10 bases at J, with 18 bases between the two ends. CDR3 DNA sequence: TGTGCCACCAGCAGAGATCGAAAAACAGGGTCAGCCTACACCTTC. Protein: CATSRDRKTGSAYTF.

As DNA, the CDR3 is TGTGCCAGCAAACAGGGCGCCTACGAGCAGTACTTC. Protein: CASKQGAYEQYF. The chain employs TRBV28 and TRBJ2-7, with TRBD1 as a possible D gene (6 bases). The CDR3 runs to 12 residues. Germline CDR1 reads MDHEN; CDR2 reads SYDVKM. Trimming shortened V by 7 bases and J by 2 bases, and 9 bases separated the two germline ends.

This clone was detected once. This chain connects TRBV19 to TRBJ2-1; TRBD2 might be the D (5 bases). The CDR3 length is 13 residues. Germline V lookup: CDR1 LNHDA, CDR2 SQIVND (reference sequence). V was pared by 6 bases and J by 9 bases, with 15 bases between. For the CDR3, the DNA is TGTGCCAGTAGCCCCACTAGACTCGGTGAGCAGTTCTTC. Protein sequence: CASSPTRLGEQFF.

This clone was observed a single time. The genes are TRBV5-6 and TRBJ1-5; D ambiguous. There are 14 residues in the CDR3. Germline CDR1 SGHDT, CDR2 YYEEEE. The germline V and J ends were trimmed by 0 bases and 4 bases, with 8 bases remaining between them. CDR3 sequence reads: CASSLGNLNQPQHF. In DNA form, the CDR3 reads TGTGCCAGCAGCTTGGGAAACCTAAATCAGCCCCAGCATTTT.

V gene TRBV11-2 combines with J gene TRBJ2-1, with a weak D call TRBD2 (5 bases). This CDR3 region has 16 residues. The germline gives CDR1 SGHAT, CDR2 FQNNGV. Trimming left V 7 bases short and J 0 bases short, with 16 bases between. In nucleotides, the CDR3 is TGTGCCAGCACCCCTTATGGACGGGGCTCCTACAATGAGCAGTTCTTC. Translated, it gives CASTPYGRGSYNEQFF.

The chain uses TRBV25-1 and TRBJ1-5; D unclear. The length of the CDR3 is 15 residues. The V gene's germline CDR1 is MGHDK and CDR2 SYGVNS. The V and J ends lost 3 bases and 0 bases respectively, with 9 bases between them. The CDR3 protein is CASSDSGLSNQPQHF. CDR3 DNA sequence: TGTGCCAGCAGTGATAGCGGCCTTAGCAATCAGCCCCAGCATTTT.

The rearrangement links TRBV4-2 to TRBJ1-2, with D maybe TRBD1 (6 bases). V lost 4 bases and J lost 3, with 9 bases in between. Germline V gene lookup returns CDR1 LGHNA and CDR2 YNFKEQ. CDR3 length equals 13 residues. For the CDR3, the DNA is TGTGCCAGCAGCCCCTCAGGGGACTATGGCTACACCTTC. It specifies CASSPSGDYGYTF.

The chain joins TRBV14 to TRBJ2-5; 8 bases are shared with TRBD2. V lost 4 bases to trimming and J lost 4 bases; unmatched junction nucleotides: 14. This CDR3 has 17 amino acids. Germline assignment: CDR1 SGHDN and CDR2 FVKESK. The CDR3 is CASSPWKAGVAGETQYF. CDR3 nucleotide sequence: TGTGCCAGCAGCCCTTGGAAAGCGGGAGTAGCTGGAGAGACCCAGTACTTC.

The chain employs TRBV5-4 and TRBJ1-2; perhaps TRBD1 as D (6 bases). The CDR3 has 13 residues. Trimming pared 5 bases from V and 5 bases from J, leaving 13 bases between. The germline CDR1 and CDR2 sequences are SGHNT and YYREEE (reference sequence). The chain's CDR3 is CASRHDRSYGYTF. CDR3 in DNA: TGTGCCAGCAGACACGACAGGAGTTATGGCTACACCTTC. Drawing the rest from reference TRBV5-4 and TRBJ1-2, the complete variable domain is ETGVTQSPTHLIKTRGQQVTLRCSSQSGHNTVSWYQQALGQGPQFIFQYYREEENGRGNFPPRFSGLQFPNYSSELNVNALELDDSALYLCASRHDRSYGYTFGSGTRLTVV.

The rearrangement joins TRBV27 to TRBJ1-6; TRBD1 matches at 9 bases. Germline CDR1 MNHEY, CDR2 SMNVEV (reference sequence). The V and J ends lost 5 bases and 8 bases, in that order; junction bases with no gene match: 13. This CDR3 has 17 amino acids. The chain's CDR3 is CASSRMDRGGYDSPLHF. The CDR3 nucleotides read TGTGCCAGCAGTCGGATGGACAGGGGTGGTTATGATTCACCCCTCCACTTT.